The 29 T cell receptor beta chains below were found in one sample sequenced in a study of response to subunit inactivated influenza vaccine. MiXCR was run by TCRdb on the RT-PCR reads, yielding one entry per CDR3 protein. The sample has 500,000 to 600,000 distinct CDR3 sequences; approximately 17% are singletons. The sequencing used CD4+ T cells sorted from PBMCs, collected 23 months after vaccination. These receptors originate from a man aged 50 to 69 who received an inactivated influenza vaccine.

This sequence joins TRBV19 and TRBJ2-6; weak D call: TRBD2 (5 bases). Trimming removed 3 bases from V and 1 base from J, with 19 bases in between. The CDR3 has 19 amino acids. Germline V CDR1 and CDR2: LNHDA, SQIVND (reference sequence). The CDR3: CASSMIPPGSFSGANVLTF. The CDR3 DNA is TGTGCCAGTAGTATGATCCCACCGGGGTCCTTTTCTGGGGCCAACGTCCTGACTTTC. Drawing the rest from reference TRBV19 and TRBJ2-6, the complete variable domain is DGGITQSPKYLFRKEGQNVTLSCEQNLNHDAMYWYRQDPGQGLRLIYYSQIVNDFQKGDIAEGYSVSREKKESFPLTVTSAQKNPTAFYLCASSMIPPGSFSGANVLTFGAGSRLTVL.

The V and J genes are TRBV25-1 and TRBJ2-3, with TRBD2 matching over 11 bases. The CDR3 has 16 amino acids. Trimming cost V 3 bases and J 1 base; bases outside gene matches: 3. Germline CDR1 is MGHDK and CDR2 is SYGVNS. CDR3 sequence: CASSDPGLAGTDTQYF. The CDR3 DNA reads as TGTGCCAGCAGTGATCCGGGACTAGCGGGCACAGATACGCAGTATTTT.

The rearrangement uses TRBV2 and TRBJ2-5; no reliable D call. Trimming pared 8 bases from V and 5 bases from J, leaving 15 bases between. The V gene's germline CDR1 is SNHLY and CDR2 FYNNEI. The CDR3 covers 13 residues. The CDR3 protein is CASHVGLRETQYF. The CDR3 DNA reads TGTGCCAGCCATGTAGGCCTCAGGGAGACCCAGTACTTC.

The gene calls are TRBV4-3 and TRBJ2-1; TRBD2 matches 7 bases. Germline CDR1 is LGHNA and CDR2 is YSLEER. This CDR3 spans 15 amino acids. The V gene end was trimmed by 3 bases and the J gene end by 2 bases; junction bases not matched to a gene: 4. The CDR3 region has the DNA TGCGCCAGCAGCCAGACTAGCCCGACCTACAATGAGCAGTTCTTC. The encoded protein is CASSQTSPTYNEQFF.

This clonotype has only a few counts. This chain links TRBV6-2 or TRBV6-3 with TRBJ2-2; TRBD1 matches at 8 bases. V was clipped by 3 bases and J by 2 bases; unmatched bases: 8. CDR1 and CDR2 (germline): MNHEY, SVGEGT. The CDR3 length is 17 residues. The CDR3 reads CASSYRLDRENTGELFF. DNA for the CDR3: TGTGCCAGCAGTTATCGATTGGACAGGGAAAACACCGGGGAGCTGTTTTTT.

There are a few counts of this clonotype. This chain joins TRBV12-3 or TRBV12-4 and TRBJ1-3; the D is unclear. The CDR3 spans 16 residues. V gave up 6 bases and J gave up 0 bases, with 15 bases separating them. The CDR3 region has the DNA TGTGCCAGCAGCTTAACGGCGGGAACCTCTGGAAACACCATATATTTT. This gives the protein CASSLTAGTSGNTIYF.

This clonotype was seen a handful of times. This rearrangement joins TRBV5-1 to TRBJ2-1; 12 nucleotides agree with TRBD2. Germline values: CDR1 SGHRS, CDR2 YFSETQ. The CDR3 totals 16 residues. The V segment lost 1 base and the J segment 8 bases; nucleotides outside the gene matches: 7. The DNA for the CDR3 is TGCGCCAGCAGCTTGTGGTCTAGCGGGAGGGAGGATGAGCAGTTCTTC. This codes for CASSLWSSGREDEQFF.

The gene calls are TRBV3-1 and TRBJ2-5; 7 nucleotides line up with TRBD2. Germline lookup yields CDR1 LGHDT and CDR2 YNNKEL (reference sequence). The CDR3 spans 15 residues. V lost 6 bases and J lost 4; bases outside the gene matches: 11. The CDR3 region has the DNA TGTGCCAGCAGACGAAATAGCGGGTCATTAGAGACCCAGTACTTC. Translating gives CASRRNSGSLETQYF.

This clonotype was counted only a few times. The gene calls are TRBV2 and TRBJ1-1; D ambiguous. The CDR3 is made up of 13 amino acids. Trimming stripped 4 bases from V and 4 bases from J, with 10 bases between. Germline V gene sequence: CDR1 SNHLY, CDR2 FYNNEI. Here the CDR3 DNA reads TGTGCCAGCAGTGTATGGGAGGGCACTGAAGCTTTCTTT. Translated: CASSVWEGTEAFF.

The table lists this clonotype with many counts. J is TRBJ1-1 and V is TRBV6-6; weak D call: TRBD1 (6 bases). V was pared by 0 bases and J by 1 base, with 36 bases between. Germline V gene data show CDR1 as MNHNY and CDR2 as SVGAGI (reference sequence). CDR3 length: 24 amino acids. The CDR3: CASSYSAGLWGGPSAGHWNTEAFF. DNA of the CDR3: TGTGCCAGCAGTTACTCGGCGGGACTCTGGGGTGGCCCGTCAGCGGGACACTGGAACACTGAAGCTTTCTTT.

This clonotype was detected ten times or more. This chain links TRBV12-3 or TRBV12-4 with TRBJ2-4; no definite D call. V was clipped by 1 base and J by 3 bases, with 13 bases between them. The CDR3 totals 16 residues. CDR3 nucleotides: TGTGCCAGCAGTTTAGTGGAGCTGGCGCTCAAAAACATTCAGTACTTC. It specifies CASSLVELALKNIQYF.

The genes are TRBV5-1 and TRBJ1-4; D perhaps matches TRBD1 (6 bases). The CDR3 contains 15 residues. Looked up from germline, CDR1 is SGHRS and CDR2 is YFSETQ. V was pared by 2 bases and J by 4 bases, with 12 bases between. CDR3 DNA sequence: TGCGCCAGCAGCTTTGGGACATCCAGTAATGAAAAACTGTTTTTT. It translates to CASSFGTSSNEKLFF. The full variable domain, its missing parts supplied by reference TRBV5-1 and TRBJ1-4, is KAGVTQTPRYLIKTRGQQVTLSCSPISGHRSVSWYQQTPGQGLQFLFEYFSETQRNKGNFPGRFSGRQFSNSRSEMNVSTLELGDSALYLCASSFGTSSNEKLFFGSGTQLSVL.

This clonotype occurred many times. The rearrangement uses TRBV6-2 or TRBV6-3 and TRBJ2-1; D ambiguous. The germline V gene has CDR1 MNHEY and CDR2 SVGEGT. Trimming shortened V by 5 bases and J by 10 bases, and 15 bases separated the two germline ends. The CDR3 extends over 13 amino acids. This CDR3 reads CASSRPSGREQFF. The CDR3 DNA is TGTGCCAGCAGTCGCCCTAGTGGTCGAGAGCAGTTCTTC.

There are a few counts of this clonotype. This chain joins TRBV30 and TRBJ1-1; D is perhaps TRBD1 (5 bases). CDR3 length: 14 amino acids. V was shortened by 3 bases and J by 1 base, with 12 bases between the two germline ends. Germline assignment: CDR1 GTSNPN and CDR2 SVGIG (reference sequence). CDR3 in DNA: TGTGCCTGGAGCCTGGGGCAGGGGAACACTGAAGCTTTCTTT. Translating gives CAWSLGQGNTEAFF.

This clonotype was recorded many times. DNA for the CDR3: TGTGCCAGCAGTGACAGGGGGCTCAATCAGCCCCAGCATTTT. This codes for CASSDRGLNQPQHF. The chain employs TRBV6-1 and TRBJ1-5; 8 bases fit TRBD1. Trimming at V came to 3 bases and at J to 3 bases, leaving 1 base not matched to a gene. CDR1 MNHNS and CDR2 SASEGT come from the germline V gene. The CDR3 has 14 amino acids.

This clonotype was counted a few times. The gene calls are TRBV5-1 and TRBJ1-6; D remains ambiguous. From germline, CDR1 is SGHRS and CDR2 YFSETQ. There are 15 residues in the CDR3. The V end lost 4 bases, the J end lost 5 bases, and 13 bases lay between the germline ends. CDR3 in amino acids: CASSPGDTNNSPLHF. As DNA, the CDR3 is TGCGCCAGCAGCCCCGGAGACACAAATAATTCACCCCTCCACTTT. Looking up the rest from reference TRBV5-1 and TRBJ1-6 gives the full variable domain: KAGVTQTPRYLIKTRGQQVTLSCSPISGHRSVSWYQQTPGQGLQFLFEYFSETQRNKGNFPGRFSGRQFSNSRSEMNVSTLELGDSALYLCASSPGDTNNSPLHFGNGTRLTVT.

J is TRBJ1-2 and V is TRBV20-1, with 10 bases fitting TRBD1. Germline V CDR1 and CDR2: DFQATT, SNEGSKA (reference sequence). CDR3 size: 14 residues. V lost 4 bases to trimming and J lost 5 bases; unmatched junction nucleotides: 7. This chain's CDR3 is CSATRQGASYGYTF. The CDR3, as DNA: TGCAGTGCTACGAGACAGGGGGCAAGTTATGGCTACACCTTC.

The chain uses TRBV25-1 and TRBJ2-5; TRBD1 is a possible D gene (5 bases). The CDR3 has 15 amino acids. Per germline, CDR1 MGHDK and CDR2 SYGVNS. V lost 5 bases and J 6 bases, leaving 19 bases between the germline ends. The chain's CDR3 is CASSSTGGARKTQYF. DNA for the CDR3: TGTGCCAGCAGTTCTACAGGTGGGGCGCGGAAGACCCAGTACTTC. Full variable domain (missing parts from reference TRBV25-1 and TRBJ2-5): EADIYQTPRYLVIGTGKKITLECSQTMGHDKMYWYQQDPGMELHLIHYSYGVNSTEKGDLSSESTVSRIRTEHFPLTLESARPSHTSQYLCASSSTGGARKTQYFGPGTRLLVL.

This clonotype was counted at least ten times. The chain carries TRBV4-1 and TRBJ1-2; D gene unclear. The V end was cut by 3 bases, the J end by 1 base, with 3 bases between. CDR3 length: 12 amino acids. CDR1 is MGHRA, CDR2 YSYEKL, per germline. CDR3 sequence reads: CASSHRNYGYTF. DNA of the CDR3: TGCGCCAGCAGCCACCGTAACTATGGCTACACCTTC.

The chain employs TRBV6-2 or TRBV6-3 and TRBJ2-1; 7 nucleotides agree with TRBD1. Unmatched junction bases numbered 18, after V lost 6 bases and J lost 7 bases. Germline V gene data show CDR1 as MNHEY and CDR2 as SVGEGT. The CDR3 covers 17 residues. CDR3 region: CASSPTPYGTAPNEQFF. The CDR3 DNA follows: TGTGCCAGCAGCCCGACCCCCTATGGGACAGCTCCTAATGAGCAGTTCTTC.

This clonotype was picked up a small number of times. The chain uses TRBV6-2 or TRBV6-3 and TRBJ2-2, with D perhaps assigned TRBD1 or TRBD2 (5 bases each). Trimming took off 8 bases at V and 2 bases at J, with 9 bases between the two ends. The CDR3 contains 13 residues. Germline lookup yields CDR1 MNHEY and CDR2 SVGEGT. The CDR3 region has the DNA TGTGCCAGCGCCGGGGCCAACACCGGGGAGCTGTTTTTT. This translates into CASAGANTGELFF.

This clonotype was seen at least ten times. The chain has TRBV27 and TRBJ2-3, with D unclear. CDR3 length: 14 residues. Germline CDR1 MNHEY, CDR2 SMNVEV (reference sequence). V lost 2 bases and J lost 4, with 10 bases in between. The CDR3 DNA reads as TGTGCCAGCAGTTTAGTGCGTGCTGCAGATACGCAGTATTTT. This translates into CASSLVRAADTQYF.

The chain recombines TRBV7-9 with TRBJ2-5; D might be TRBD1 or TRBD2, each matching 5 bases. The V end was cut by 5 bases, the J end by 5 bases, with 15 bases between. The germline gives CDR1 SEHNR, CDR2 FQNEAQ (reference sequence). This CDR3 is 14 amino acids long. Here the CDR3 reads CASSRTGTLETQYF. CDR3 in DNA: TGTGCCAGCAGCCGGACTGGGACCCTGGAGACCCAGTACTTC.

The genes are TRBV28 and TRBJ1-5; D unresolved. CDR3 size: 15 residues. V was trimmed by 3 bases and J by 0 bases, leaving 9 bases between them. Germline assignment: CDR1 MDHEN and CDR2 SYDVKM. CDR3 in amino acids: CASSFALLSNQPQHF. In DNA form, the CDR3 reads TGTGCCAGCAGTTTTGCTCTTCTTAGCAATCAGCCCCAGCATTTT.

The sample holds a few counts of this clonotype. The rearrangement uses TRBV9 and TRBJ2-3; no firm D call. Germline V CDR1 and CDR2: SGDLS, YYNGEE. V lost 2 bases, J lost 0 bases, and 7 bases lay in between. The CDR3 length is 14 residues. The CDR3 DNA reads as TGTGCCAGCAGCGTCGGATGGAGCACAGATACGCAGTATTTT. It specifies CASSVGWSTDTQYF.

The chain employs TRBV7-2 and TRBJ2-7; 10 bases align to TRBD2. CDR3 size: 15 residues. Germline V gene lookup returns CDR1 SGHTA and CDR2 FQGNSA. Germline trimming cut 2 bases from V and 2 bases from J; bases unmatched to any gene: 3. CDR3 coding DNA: TGTGCCAGCAGCTTACTAGCGGGGGTAGCCTACGAGCAGTACTTC. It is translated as CASSLLAGVAYEQYF. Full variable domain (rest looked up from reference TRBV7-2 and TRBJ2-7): GAGVSQSPSNKVTEKGKDVELRCDPISGHTALYWYRQSLGQGLEFLIYFQGNSAPDKSGLPSDRFSAERTGGSVSTLTIQRTQQEDSAVYLCASSLLAGVAYEQYFGPGTRLTVT.

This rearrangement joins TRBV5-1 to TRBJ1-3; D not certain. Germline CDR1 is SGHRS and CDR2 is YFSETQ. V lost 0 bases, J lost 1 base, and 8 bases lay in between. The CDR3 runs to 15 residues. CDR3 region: CASSLGQPSGNTIYF. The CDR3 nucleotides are TGCGCCAGCAGCTTGGGCCAACCATCTGGAAACACCATATATTTT.

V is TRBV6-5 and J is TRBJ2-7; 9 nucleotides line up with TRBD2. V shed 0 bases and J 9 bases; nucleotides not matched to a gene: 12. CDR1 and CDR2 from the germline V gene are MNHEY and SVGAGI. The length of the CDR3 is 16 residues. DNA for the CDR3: TGTGCCAGCAGTTACTCGAGTGGAGCGGCGGGGGGGCCGCAGTACTTC. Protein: CASSYSSGAAGGPQYF.

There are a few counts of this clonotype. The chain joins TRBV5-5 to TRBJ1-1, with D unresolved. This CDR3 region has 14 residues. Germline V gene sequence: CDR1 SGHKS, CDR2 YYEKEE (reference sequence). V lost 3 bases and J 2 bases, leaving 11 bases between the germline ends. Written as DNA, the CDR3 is TGTGCCAGCAGCTGGGGAAGGGCCAACACTGAAGCTTTCTTT. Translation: CASSWGRANTEAFF.